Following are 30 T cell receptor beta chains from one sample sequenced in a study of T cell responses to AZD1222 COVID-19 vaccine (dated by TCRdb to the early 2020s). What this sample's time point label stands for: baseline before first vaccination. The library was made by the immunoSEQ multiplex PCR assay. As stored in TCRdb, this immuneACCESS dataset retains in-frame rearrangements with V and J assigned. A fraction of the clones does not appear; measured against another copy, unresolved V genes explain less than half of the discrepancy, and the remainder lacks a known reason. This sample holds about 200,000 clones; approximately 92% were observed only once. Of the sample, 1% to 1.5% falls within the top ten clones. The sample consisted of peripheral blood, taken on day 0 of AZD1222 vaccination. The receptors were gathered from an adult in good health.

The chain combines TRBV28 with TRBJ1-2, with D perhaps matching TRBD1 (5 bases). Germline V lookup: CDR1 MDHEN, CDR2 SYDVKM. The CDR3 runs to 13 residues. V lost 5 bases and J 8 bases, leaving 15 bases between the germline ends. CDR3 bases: TGTGCCAGCAGTACCTTCGGGGGGATGGGCTACACCTTC. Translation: CASSTFGGMGYTF.

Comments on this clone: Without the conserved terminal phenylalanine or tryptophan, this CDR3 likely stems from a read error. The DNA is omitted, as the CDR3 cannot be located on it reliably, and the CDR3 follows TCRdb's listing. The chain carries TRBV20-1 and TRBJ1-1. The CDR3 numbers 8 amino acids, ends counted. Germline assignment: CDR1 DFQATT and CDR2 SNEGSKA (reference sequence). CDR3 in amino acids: CSAREAVR.

Here the CDR3 DNA reads TGTGCCAGCAGTTATAACGGCAGGGGGGAAAACTATGGCTACACCTTC. As protein: CASSYNGRGENYGYTF. The chain carries TRBV7-9 and TRBJ1-2; 7 bases map to TRBD1. The CDR3 consists of 16 residues. Germline V CDR1 and CDR2: SEHNR, FQNEAQ (reference sequence). V trimming: 6 bases; J trimming: 2 bases; junction bases outside the gene matches: 12. Looking up the rest from reference TRBV7-9 and TRBJ1-2 gives the full variable domain: DTGVSQNPRHKITKRGQNVTFRCDPISEHNRLYWYRQTLGQGPEFLTYFQNEAQLEKSRLLSDRFSAERPKGSFSTLEIQRTEQGDSAMYLCASSYNGRGENYGYTFGSGTRLTVV.

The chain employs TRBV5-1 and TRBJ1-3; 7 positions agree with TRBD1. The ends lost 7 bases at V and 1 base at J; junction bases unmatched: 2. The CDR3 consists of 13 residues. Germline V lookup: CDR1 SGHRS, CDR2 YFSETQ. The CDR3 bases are TGCGCCAGCGGACAGGAATCTGGAAACACCATATATTTT. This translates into CASGQESGNTIYF.

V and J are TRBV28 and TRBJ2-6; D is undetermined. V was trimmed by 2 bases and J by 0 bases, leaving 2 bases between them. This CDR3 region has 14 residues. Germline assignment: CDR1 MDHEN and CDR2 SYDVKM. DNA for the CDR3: TGTGCCAGCAGTTTACTCTCTGGGGCCAACGTCCTGACTTTC. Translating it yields CASSLLSGANVLTF.

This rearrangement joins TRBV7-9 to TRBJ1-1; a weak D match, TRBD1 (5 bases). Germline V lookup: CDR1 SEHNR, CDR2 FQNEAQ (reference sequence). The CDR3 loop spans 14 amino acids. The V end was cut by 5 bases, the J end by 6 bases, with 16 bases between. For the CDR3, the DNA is TGTGCCAGCAGCCCTGGGGCCCCAGTCTCTGAAGCTTTCTTT. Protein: CASSPGAPVSEAFF.

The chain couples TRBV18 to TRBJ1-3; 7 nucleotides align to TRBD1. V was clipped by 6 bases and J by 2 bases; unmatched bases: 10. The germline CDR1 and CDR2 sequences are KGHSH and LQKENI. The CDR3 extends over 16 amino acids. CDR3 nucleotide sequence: TGTGCCAGCTCTCCTCGGGACAGACTAACTGGAAACACCATATATTTT. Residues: CASSPRDRLTGNTIYF.

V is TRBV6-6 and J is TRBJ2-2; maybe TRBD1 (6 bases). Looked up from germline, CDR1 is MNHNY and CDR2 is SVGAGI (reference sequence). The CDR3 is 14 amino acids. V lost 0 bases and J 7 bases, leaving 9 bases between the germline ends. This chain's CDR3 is CASSYSKGVGELFF. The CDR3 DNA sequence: TGTGCCAGCAGTTACTCGAAGGGGGTCGGGGAGCTGTTTTTT.

CDR3 sequence (DNA): TGTGCCAGCAGCCTCGGGACAGAAAGTCAGCCCCAGCATTTT. Its protein is CASSLGTESQPQHF. The chain has TRBV3-1 (or the pseudogene TRBV3-2) and TRBJ1-5; 7 bases align to TRBD1. The V and J ends lost 4 bases and 6 bases, in that order; junction bases with no gene match: 6. CDR3 length: 14 residues. CDR1 and CDR2 (germline): LGHDT, YNNKEL (reference sequence).

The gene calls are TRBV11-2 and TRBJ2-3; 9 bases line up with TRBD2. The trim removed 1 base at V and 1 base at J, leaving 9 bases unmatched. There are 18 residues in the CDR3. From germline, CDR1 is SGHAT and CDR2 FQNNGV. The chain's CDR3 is CASSLVGGGGARTDTQYF. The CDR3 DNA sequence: TGTGCCAGCAGCTTAGTAGGTGGCGGGGGGGCCCGCACAGATACGCAGTATTTT.

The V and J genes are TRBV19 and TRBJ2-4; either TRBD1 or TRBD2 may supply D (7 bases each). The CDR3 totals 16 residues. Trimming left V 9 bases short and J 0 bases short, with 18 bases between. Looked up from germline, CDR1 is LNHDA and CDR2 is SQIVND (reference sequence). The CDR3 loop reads CASQAGQNIAKNIQYF. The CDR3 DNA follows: TGTGCCAGCCAAGCGGGACAGAACATAGCCAAAAACATTCAGTACTTC. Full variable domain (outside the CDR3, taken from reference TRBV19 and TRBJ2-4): DGGITQSPKYLFRKEGQNVTLSCEQNLNHDAMYWYRQDPGQGLRLIYYSQIVNDFQKGDIAEGYSVSREKKESFPLTVTSAQKNPTAFYLCASQAGQNIAKNIQYFGAGTRLSVL.

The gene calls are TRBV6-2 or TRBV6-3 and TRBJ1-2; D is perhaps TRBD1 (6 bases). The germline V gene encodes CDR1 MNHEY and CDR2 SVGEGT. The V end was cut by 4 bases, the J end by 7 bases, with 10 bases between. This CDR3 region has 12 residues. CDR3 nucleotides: TGTGCCAGCAGTTGGGGGGCAGGTGGCTACACCTTC. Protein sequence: CASSWGAGGYTF.

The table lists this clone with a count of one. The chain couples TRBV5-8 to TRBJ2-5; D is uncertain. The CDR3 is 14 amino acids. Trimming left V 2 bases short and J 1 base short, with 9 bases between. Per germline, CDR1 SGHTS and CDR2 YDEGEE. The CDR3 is CASSFRQIQETQYF. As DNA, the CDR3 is TGTGCCAGCAGCTTCCGGCAGATCCAAGAGACCCAGTACTTC.

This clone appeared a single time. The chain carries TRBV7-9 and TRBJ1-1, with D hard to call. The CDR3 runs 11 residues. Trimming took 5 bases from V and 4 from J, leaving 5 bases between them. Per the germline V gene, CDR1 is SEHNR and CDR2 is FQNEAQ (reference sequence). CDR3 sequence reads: CASSAGTEAFF. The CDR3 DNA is TGTGCCAGCAGCGCCGGCACTGAAGCTTTCTTT.

CDR3 region: CAWGTGYTEAFF. Here the CDR3 DNA reads TGTGCCTGGGGGACAGGTTACACTGAAGCTTTCTTT. The J gene is TRBJ1-1, the V gene TRBV30; 8 bases match TRBD1. Per the germline V gene, CDR1 is GTSNPN and CDR2 is SVGIG (reference sequence). V shed 5 bases, J shed 3 bases, and the junction held 2 bases outside the gene matches. The CDR3 covers 12 residues. Using reference TRBV30 and TRBJ1-1 for the parts outside the CDR3, the full variable domain is SQTIHQWPATLVQPVGSPLSLECTVEGTSNPNLYWYRQAAGRGLQLLFYSVGIGQISSEVPQNLSASRPQDRQFILSSKKLLLSDSGFYLCAWGTGYTEAFFGQGTRLTVV.

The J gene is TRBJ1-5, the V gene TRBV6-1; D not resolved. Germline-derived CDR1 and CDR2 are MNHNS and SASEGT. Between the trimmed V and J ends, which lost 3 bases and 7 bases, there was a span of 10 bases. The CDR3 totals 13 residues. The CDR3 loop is CASSENRWQPQHF. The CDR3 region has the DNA TGTGCCAGCAGTGAGAACAGATGGCAGCCCCAGCATTTT.

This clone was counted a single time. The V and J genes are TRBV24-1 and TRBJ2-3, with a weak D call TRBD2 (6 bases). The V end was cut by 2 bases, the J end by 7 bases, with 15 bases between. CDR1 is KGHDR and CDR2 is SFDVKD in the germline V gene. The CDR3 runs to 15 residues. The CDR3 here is CATSDSGLSSYTQYF. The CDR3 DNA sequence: TGTGCCACCAGTGATTCGGGACTGAGTTCGTATACGCAGTATTTT.

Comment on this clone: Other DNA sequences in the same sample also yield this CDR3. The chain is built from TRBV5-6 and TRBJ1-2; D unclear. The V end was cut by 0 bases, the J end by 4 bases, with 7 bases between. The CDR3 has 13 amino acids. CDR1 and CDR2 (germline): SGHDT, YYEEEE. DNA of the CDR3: TGTGCCAGCAGCTTGGATCGGGGCTATGGCTACACCTTC. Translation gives CASSLDRGYGYTF.

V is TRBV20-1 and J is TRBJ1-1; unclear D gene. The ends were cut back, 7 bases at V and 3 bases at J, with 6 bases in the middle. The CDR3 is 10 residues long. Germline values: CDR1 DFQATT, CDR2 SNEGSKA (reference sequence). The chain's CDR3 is CSGSHTEAFF. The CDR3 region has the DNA TGCAGTGGGTCCCACACTGAAGCTTTCTTT.

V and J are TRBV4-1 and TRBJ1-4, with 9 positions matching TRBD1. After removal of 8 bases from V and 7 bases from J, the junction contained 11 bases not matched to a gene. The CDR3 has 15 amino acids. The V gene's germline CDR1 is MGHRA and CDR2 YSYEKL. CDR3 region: CASGIRDRDSEKLFF. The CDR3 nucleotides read TGCGCCAGCGGTATTCGGGACAGGGACTCTGAAAAACTGTTTTTT.

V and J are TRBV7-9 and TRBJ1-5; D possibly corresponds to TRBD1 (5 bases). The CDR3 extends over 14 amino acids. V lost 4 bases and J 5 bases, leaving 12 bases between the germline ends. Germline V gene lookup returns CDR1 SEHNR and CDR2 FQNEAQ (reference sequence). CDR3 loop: CASSSQGFDQPQHF. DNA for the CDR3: TGTGCCAGCAGCTCGCAGGGATTTGATCAGCCCCAGCATTTT.

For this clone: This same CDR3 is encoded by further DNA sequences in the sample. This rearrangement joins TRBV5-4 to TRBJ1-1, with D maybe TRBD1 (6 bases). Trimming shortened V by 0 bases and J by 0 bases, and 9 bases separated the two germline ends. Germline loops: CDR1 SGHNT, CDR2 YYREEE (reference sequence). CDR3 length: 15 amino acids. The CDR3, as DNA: TGTGCCAGCAGCTTGGGGCAGGGGATGAACACTGAAGCTTTCTTT. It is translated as CASSLGQGMNTEAFF.

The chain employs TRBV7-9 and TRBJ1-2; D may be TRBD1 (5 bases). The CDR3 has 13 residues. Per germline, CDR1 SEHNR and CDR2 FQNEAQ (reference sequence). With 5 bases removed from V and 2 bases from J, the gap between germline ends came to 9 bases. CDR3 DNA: TGTGCCAGCAGCCAACAGGAGAACTATGGCTACACCTTC. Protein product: CASSQQENYGYTF.

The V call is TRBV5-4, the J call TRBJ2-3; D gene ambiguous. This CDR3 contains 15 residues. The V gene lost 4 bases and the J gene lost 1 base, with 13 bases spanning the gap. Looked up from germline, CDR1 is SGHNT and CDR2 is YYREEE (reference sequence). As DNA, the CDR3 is TGTGCCAGCAGCCTTGCACCCCTAGGCACAGATACGCAGTATTTT. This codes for CASSLAPLGTDTQYF.

CDR3 loop: CASSTTTGGYGYTF. The CDR3 DNA is TGTGCCAGCAGTACCACGACAGGGGGGTATGGCTACACCTTC. The V call is TRBV7-9, the J call TRBJ1-2; 9 bases are shared with TRBD1. Germline values: CDR1 SEHNR, CDR2 FQNEAQ (reference sequence). J lost 5 bases, V lost 6 bases, and 7 bases had no gene match. CDR3 length: 14 residues.

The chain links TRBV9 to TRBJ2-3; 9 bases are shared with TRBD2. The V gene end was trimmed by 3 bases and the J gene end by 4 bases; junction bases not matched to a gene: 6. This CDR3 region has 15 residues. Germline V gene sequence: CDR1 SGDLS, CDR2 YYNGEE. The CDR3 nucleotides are TGTGCCAGCAGCGATAGCGGGGGTTTCTCAGATACGCAGTATTTT. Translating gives CASSDSGGFSDTQYF.

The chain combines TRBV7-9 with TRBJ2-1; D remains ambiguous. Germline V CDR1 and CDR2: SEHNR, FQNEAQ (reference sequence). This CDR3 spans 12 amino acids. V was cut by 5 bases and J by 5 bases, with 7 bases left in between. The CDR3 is CASSARDNEQFF. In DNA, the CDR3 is TGTGCCAGCAGCGCCCGGGACAATGAGCAGTTCTTC.

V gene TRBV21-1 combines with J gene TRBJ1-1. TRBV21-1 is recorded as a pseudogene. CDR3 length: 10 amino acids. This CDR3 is CAAQVDVAFF. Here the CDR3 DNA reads TGTGCCGCTCAGGTGGACGTTGCTTTCTTT.

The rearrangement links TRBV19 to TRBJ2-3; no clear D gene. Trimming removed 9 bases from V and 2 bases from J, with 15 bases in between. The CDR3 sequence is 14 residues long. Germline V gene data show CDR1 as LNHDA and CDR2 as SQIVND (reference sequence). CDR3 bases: TGTGCCAGCCGCCGGGCCAGTAACACAGATACGCAGTATTTT. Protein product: CASRRASNTDTQYF.

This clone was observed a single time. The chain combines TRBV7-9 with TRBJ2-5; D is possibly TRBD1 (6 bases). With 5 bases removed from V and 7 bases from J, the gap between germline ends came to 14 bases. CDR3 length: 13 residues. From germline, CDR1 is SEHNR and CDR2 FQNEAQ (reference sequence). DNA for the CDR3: TGTGCCAGCAGCGCCCAGGGGTCGGGGACCCAGTACTTC. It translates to CASSAQGSGTQYF. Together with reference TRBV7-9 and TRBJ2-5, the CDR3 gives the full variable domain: DTGVSQNPRHKITKRGQNVTFRCDPISEHNRLYWYRQTLGQGPEFLTYFQNEAQLEKSRLLSDRFSAERPKGSFSTLEIQRTEQGDSAMYLCASSAQGSGTQYFGPGTRLLVL.